This TCR gamma chain was observed in a study of γδ T cells in repeated Plasmodium falciparum infection. Study findings and constraints: Compared with Australian children, Malian Vdelta2-negative repertoires seemed more clonal, less diverse, less shared.

Turning to this clone: Its antigen remains unidentified. A far larger clone is off by one base, so a read error is likely. Other DNA sequences in this specimen translate into the identical CDR3.

Each sorted gammadelta sample had TRG and TRD chains sequenced. TCRdb re-analyzed the multiplex PCR reads via CATT. Counted here are 27,000 or so gamma-chain clones, approximately 1.5% occurring once; the ten biggest clones make up 15% to 20%. Germline V gene lookup returns CDR1 EGSTGY and CDR2 YDSYTSSV. The CDR3 sequence is 14 residues long. Flow sorting of PBMC yielded separate Vgamma9/Vdelta2+ and Vdelta2-negative gammadelta T cell populations for bulk repertoire analysis. The TCR sequence derives from a pool of human donors (malaria-infected and uninfected, not separated). No call exists for the J gene, whereas the V gene is TRGV4. Sequenced sample: gamma-delta T cells from blood. The DNA of the CDR3 is TGTGCCACCTGGGATGAATTGGATTATTATAAGAAACTCTTC. It encodes CATWDELDYYKKLF.